A selection of T cell receptor beta chains follows, all from one sample in a study of beta chain features in type 1 diabetes. TCRdb's table, derived via immunoSEQ multiplex PCR, lists solely in-frame clones and lacks some. The table has 150,000 to 170,000 clones, about 8.1% seen once. Sequencing was performed on central memory CD4+ T cells from blood. These receptors came from a young man in good health. Both conserved end residues are part of each CDR3. The D gene is left open where the match is weak. Where a row states a size, it is once, few, many or the class of an expanded clone; other rows omit it.

clone_size j_call d_call v_call cdr3_aa cdr3_nt
- TRBJ2-2 TRBD2 TRBV7-3 CASSPAGGNTGELFF TGTGCCAGCAGCCCAGCGGGGGGCAACACCGGGGAGCTGTTTTTT
- TRBJ2-5 TRBD2 TRBV9 CASSVATSGQETQYF TGTGCCAGCAGCGTAGCCACTAGCGGACAAGAGACCCAGTACTTC
few TRBJ2-1 - TRBV5-4 CASSLTSWGEQFF TGTGCCAGCAGCTTGACTAGCTGGGGTGAGCAGTTCTTC
few TRBJ1-6 TRBD1 TRBV4-2 CASSQETGRGNSPLHF TGTGCCAGCAGCCAAGAGACAGGGAGAGGTAATTCACCCCTCCACTTT
few TRBJ2-3 TRBD2 TRBV6-5 CASSWAGVRDTQYF TGTGCCAGCAGTTGGGCGGGAGTACGGGATACGCAGTATTTT
- TRBJ2-3 - TRBV7-2 CASSSMGRGASTDTQYF TGTGCCAGCAGCTCAATGGGACGGGGGGCTAGCACAGATACGCAGTATTTT
- TRBJ2-5 - TRBV20-1 CSANSQETQYF TGCAGTGCGAACAGTCAAGAGACCCAGTACTTC
few TRBJ1-2 TRBD1 TRBV18 CASSPATGVNYGYTF TGTGCCAGCTCACCCGCGACAGGGGTTAACTATGGCTACACCTTC
many TRBJ1-5 - TRBV15 CATSRGVSNQPQHF TGTGCCACCAGCCGCGGGGTTAGCAATCAGCCCCAGCATTTT
few TRBJ2-3 - TRBV19 CASRGKEEGTDTQYF TGTGCCAGTAGGGGGAAGGAGGAGGGCACAGATACGCAGTATTTT
- TRBJ1-3 - TRBV11-2 CASSDYRDRRNTIYF TGTGCCAGCAGCGATTACAGGGACCGAAGAAACACCATATATTTT
- TRBJ1-1 - TRBV7-2 CASLEGGTRTEAFF TGTGCCAGCCTGGAGGGGGGGACGCGGACTGAAGCTTTCTTT
- TRBJ1-1 - TRBV14 CASSQVGGLFTEAFF TGTGCCAGCAGCCAAGTCGGAGGGTTGTTCACTGAAGCTTTCTTT
few TRBJ1-5 - TRBV18 CASSVSGESQPQHF TGTGCCAGCTCAGTTTCGGGGGAAAGTCAGCCCCAGCATTTT
- TRBJ2-7 - TRBV7-2 CASNPQESYEQYF TGTGCCAGCAACCCACAGGAGTCCTACGAGCAGTACTTC
- TRBJ1-3 TRBD1 TRBV5-4 CASGTGQSSGNTIYF TGTGCCAGCGGGACGGGACAGAGCTCTGGAAACACCATATATTTT
- TRBJ2-1 TRBD1 TRBV9 CASSLTIGTVNNEQFF TGTGCCAGCAGCCTAACTATCGGGACAGTCAACAATGAGCAGTTCTTC
few TRBJ2-1 - TRBV21-1 CASSPQGDPERPFF TGTGCCAGCAGCCCCCAGGGGGACCCGGAGAGACCGTTCTTC
- TRBJ1-2 - TRBV4-2 CASSQRDQGYGYTF TGTGCCAGCAGCCAAAGGGATCAGGGGTATGGCTACACCTTC
- TRBJ1-1 TRBD1 TRBV7-8 CASRLGTVNTEAFF TGTGCCAGCAGATTGGGGACAGTGAACACTGAAGCTTTCTTT
few TRBJ1-2 - TRBV5-1 CASSPGRHSVPYGYTF TGCGCCAGCAGCCCAGGGAGGCATTCGGTCCCCTATGGCTACACCTTC
few TRBJ2-5 - TRBV14 CASSQVGFAGETQYF TGTGCCAGCAGCCAAGTAGGGTTCGCGGGAGAGACCCAGTACTTC
many TRBJ2-7 TRBD2 TRBV7-3 CASSLIGLAGEQYF TGTGCCAGCAGCTTAATCGGACTAGCGGGCGAGCAGTACTTC
- TRBJ2-7 - TRBV10-3 CAISESLASYEQYF TGTGCCATCAGTGAGTCCTTGGCCTCCTACGAGCAGTACTTC
few TRBJ2-3 TRBD2 TRBV9 CASSVTSGRDTQYF TGTGCCAGCAGCGTAACTAGCGGGAGAGATACGCAGTATTTT
many TRBJ2-7 TRBD2 TRBV11-1 CASSLGGIAGVHEQYF TGTGCCAGCAGCTTAGGTGGAATAGCGGGAGTCCACGAGCAGTACTTC
few TRBJ2-1 - TRBV6-5 CASSSYRVGNEQFF TGTGCCAGCAGTTCCTACAGGGTGGGCAATGAGCAGTTCTTC
few TRBJ2-5 - TRBV7-2 CASSLVQQETQYF TGTGCCAGCAGCTTAGTGCAGCAAGAGACCCAGTACTTC
few TRBJ2-7 - TRBV7-8 CASSRGIRYEQYF TGTGCCAGCAGCCGCGGGATTCGGTACGAGCAGTACTTC
few TRBJ2-2 - TRBV7-8 CASSSQGLHGELFF TGTGCCAGCAGCTCACAGGGCTTACACGGGGAGCTGTTTTTT
few TRBJ2-2 - TRBV5-1 CASSLAKNAGSNTGELFF TGCGCCAGCAGCTTGGCCAAAAATGCGGGATCGAACACCGGGGAGCTGTTTTTT
many TRBJ2-5 - TRBV7-3 CASSLGRRETQYF TGTGCCAGCAGCTTAGGGCGAAGAGAGACCCAGTACTTC
- TRBJ2-7 TRBD1 TRBV5-1 CASSPLRDRAYEQYF TGCGCCAGCAGCCCGTTACGGGACAGGGCCTACGAGCAGTACTTC
- TRBJ2-2 TRBD2 TRBV7-2 CASSPAGGNTGELFF TGTGCCAGCAGCCCAGCGGGGGGCAACACCGGGGAGCTGTTTTTT
- TRBJ1-3 - TRBV7-9 CASSLARTLRANTIYF TGTGCCAGCAGCTTAGCGAGGACACTCCGCGCGAACACCATATATTTT
many TRBJ2-6 - TRBV23-1 CASSQWPNSGANVLTF TGCGCCAGCAGTCAATGGCCCAACTCTGGGGCCAACGTCCTGACTTTC
- TRBJ1-4 - TRBV18 CASSIFQEVNEKLFF TGTGCCAGCTCGATCTTCCAGGAAGTTAATGAAAAACTGTTTTTT
few TRBJ1-5 TRBD1 TRBV7-9 CASSRTGENQPQHF TGTGCCAGCAGCCGGACAGGGGAAAATCAGCCCCAGCATTTT
few TRBJ2-1 - TRBV4-3 CASSLHRDISYNEQFF TGCGCCAGCAGCCTCCACCGGGACATCTCCTACAATGAGCAGTTCTTC
many TRBJ1-2 TRBD1 TRBV30 CAWSLRTGYGYTF TGTGCCTGGAGTCTCCGGACAGGGTATGGCTACACCTTC
many TRBJ1-6 - TRBV30 CAWSVWAGQSVHF TGTGCCTGGAGTGTATGGGCAGGACAGTCGGTTCACTTT
- TRBJ1-6 - TRBV30 CAWSVQGRDSPLHF TGTGCCTGGAGCGTACAGGGTAGGGATTCACCCCTCCACTTT
few TRBJ2-7 TRBD1 TRBV9 CASSKDRGTYYEQYF TGTGCCAGCAGCAAAGACAGGGGTACTTACTACGAGCAGTACTTC
few TRBJ2-3 - TRBV7-2 CASSLRSGRGYTDTQYF TGTGCCAGCAGCTTAAGGTCCGGCAGGGGCTACACAGATACGCAGTATTTT
many TRBJ2-1 - TRBV7-3 CASSLVGGYNEQFF TGTGCCAGCAGCTTAGTAGGGGGCTACAATGAGCAGTTCTTC
- TRBJ1-4 - TRBV18 CASSPPQPREKLFF TGTGCCAGCTCACCTCCCCAGCCGCGGGAAAAACTGTTTTTT
few TRBJ2-5 TRBD1 TRBV5-1 CASSGAGGEEMILGETQYF TGCGCCAGCAGCGGGGCAGGGGGCGAAGAGATGATATTAGGAGAGACCCAGTACTTC
- TRBJ1-2 - TRBV5-4 CASSLFRGNYGYTF TGTGCCAGCAGCTTGTTTAGGGGGAACTATGGCTACACCTTC
- TRBJ2-1 - TRBV18 CASSPVSRGTTQDGQFF TGTGCCAGCTCACCAGTAAGTAGGGGGACCACGCAGGACGGGCAGTTCTTC
- TRBJ1-2 TRBD1 TRBV14 CASSQDRGQALFNYGYTF TGTGCCAGCAGCCAAGATAGGGGACAGGCGCTGTTTAACTATGGCTACACCTTC
- TRBJ2-5 TRBD2 TRBV7-2 CASSLVFSGGAETQYF TGTGCCAGCAGCTTAGTGTTTAGCGGGGGGGCGGAGACCCAGTACTTC
few TRBJ2-7 - TRBV7-9 CASSLRQSYEQYF TGTGCCAGCAGCCTCAGGCAATCCTACGAGCAGTACTTC
many TRBJ1-5 TRBD1 TRBV7-9 CASSSGTGREQPQHF TGTGCCAGCAGCTCCGGGACAGGTCGGGAGCAGCCCCAGCATTTT
- TRBJ2-3 - TRBV7-2 CASSLDTNTDTQYF TGTGCCAGCAGCTTAGACACCAACACAGATACGCAGTATTTT
- TRBJ1-2 TRBD1 TRBV9 CASSGGTANYGYTF TGTGCCAGCAGCGGGGGGACAGCTAACTATGGCTACACCTTC